Below, 18 T cell receptor beta chains from the same sample are listed, as sequenced in a study of T cells in Graves' hyperthyroidism and ophthalmopathy (dated by TCRdb to between 2018 and 2020). Receptor amplification or capture employed multiplex PCR. TCRdb lists the instrument as Illumina HiSeq 2000. The TCR beta CDR3 regions were amplified from the RNA transcripts. The first round of RT-PCR for the TCR CDR3 was performed with the HTBI primer set and the Qiagen OneStep RT-PCR kit. TCRdb handled the public reads itself, with Q25 trimming in fastp and clone calling in MiXCR, and kept productive beta chains. Every distinct CDR3 protein forms one entry, paired with its most common genes and DNA. Counted in this sample were more than 500,000 distinct CDR3 sequences; 15% to 20% of them appeared once. The biggest ten clones account for 29% of the sample. The source material was blood. These receptors originate from a woman aged 25 to 39 with Graves' ophthalmopathy.

The genes are TRBV5-1 and TRBJ2-2, with TRBD2 matching 9 bases. This CDR3 contains 17 residues. Trimming removed 3 bases from V and 5 bases from J; junction bases left unmatched: 11. Germline V gene sequence: CDR1 SGHRS, CDR2 YFSETQ. CDR3 protein: CASSSSVAGVGTGELFF. DNA of the CDR3: TGCGCCAGCAGCTCGTCCGTAGCGGGAGTAGGTACCGGGGAGCTGTTTTTT.

V is TRBV28 and J is TRBJ1-6; D is ambiguous. Trimming shortened V by 7 bases and J by 6 bases, and 13 bases separated the two germline ends. This CDR3 is built from 14 residues. Looked up from germline, CDR1 is MDHEN and CDR2 is SYDVKM. This CDR3 reads CASIPPRPNSPLHF. The CDR3 DNA reads TGTGCCAGCATCCCCCCCAGGCCTAATTCACCCCTCCACTTT.

This clonotype was detected a few times. The V call is TRBV28, the J call TRBJ1-2; perhaps TRBD1 as D (6 bases). CDR1 and CDR2 (germline): MDHEN, SYDVKM. The ends were cut back, 11 bases at V and 2 bases at J, with 15 bases in the middle. This CDR3 spans 13 amino acids. CDR3 sequence: CAVTAGVNYGYTF. CDR3 DNA: TGTGCCGTCACCGCAGGGGTCAACTATGGCTACACCTTC.

V is TRBV20-1 and J is TRBJ2-1, with 11 bases lining up with TRBD2. This CDR3 is 13 amino acids long. CDR1 DFQATT and CDR2 SNEGSKA come from the germline V gene (reference sequence). The V segment lost 6 bases and the J segment 6 bases; nucleotides outside the gene matches: 4. In nucleotides, the CDR3 is TGCAGTGCGGGGGGACTAGCGGCCAATGAGCAGTTCTTC. The encoded protein is CSAGGLAANEQFF.

This chain uses TRBV5-1 with TRBJ2-6; no clear D. This CDR3 region has 15 residues. Trimming stripped 10 bases from V and 0 bases from J, with 14 bases between. Germline assignment: CDR1 SGHRS and CDR2 YFSETQ. The CDR3 DNA reads TGCGCCTCGAGGCAAGTGTACTCTGGGGCCAACGTCCTGACTTTC. Translating gives CASRQVYSGANVLTF.

At least ten counts were recorded for this clonotype. V is TRBV27 and J is TRBJ1-1, with TRBD1 as a possible D gene (6 bases). Trimming removed 6 bases at V and 5 bases at J, with 13 bases between. The CDR3 has 13 residues. Germline CDR1 and CDR2: MNHEY and SMNVEV (reference sequence). CDR3 in amino acids: CASSPSGTTEAFF. The CDR3 nucleotides are TGTGCCAGCAGCCCCTCAGGGACAACTGAAGCTTTCTTT.

This clonotype was observed a handful of times. CDR3 sequence reads: CASSLEGFLGSEAFF. As DNA, the CDR3 is TGTGCCAGCAGCTTAGAGGGGTTTTTGGGTTCTGAAGCTTTCTTT. This sequence joins TRBV7-9 and TRBJ1-1; perhaps TRBD1 as D (5 bases). The CDR3 loop spans 15 amino acids. V gave up 1 base and J gave up 6 bases, with 15 bases separating them. Germline lookup yields CDR1 SEHNR and CDR2 FQNEAQ (reference sequence).

Many counts were recorded for this clonotype. The V call is TRBV6-1, the J call TRBJ1-1, with a weak D call TRBD1 (6 bases). Trimming shortened V by 5 bases and J by 1 base, and 11 bases separated the two germline ends. The CDR3 is 14 amino acids. Germline assignment: CDR1 MNHNS and CDR2 SASEGT. CDR3 in DNA: TGTGCCAGCAGTTCACAGGGCAGGAACACTGAAGCTTTCTTT. Protein: CASSSQGRNTEAFF.

There are many counts of this clonotype. CDR3 DNA sequence: TGCGCCAGCAGCCAGGGGGAGGCTGGCCCTTCCGAGCAGTACTTC. It yields the protein CASSQGEAGPSEQYF. The V call is TRBV5-1, the J call TRBJ2-7; tentative D call: TRBD1 (7 bases). CDR1 SGHRS and CDR2 YFSETQ come from the germline V gene. The CDR3 runs 15 residues. V was cut by 4 bases and J by 6 bases, with 20 bases left in between.

This clonotype came up a few times. CDR3 protein: CASSRTSGKTDTQYF. CDR3 DNA sequence: TGTGCCAGCAGCCGGACTAGCGGGAAGACAGATACGCAGTATTTT. The J gene is TRBJ2-3, the V gene TRBV7-9; the match to TRBD2 covers 12 bases. V lost 5 bases to trimming and J lost 3 bases; unmatched junction nucleotides: 3. This CDR3 comprises 15 residues. The germline V gene has CDR1 SEHNR and CDR2 FQNEAQ (reference sequence).

V is TRBV7-9 and J is TRBJ2-5, with D unclear. CDR1 is SEHNR, CDR2 FQNEAQ, per germline (reference sequence). The CDR3 has 14 amino acids. V lost 5 bases, J lost 5 bases, and 15 bases lay in between. In DNA form, the CDR3 reads TGTGCCAGCAGCCGAAGGAATGTTGGGGAGACCCAGTACTTC. Encoded protein: CASSRRNVGETQYF. The full variable domain, rest sourced from reference TRBV7-9 and TRBJ2-5, is DTGVSQNPRHKITKRGQNVTFRCDPISEHNRLYWYRQTLGQGPEFLTYFQNEAQLEKSRLLSDRFSAERPKGSFSTLEIQRTEQGDSAMYLCASSRRNVGETQYFGPGTRLLVL.

This clonotype was detected ten times or more. The V call is TRBV5-5, the J call TRBJ2-5; TRBD1 or TRBD2 may be the D gene (5 bases each). Germline V gene lookup returns CDR1 SGHKS and CDR2 YYEKEE (reference sequence). Trimming took off 2 bases at V and 1 base at J, with 15 bases between the two ends. This CDR3 has 16 residues. Here the CDR3 DNA reads TGTGCCAGCAGCTTCCGATCCCCGGGGCCCCAAGAGACCCAGTACTTC. It codes for CASSFRSPGPQETQYF.

This clonotype was picked up many times. This CDR3 is CASKETTDTQYF. CDR3 DNA sequence: TGTGCCAGCAAGGAAACCACAGATACGCAGTATTTT. J is TRBJ2-3 and V is TRBV28; no firm D call. CDR1 is MDHEN, CDR2 SYDVKM, per germline. The V and J ends lost 7 bases and 2 bases respectively, with 7 bases between them. The CDR3 covers 12 residues.

The rearrangement links TRBV6-5 to TRBJ1-4, with D unclear. V lost 4 bases to trimming and J lost 8 bases, with 8 bases between them. There are 12 residues in the CDR3. In germline, CDR1 is MNHEY, CDR2 SVGAGI. CDR3 bases: TGTGCCAGCAGTTCCGCGGGCGAAAAACTGTTTTTT. It specifies CASSSAGEKLFF.

The chain couples TRBV4-1 to TRBJ1-1; no clear D. This CDR3 has 13 amino acids. Germline CDR1 and CDR2: MGHRA and YSYEKL. Trimming removed 3 bases at V and 0 bases at J, with 5 bases between. This CDR3 reads CASSQILNTEAFF. CDR3 sequence (DNA): TGCGCCAGCAGCCAGATCCTGAACACTGAAGCTTTCTTT.

This clonotype was seen repeatedly, ten times or more. This rearrangement joins TRBV7-2 to TRBJ2-7; D is possibly TRBD2 (5 bases). The ends were cut back, 1 base at V and 7 bases at J, with 11 bases in the middle. This CDR3 has 13 residues. In germline, CDR1 is SGHTA, CDR2 FQGNSA. CDR3 amino acids: CASSLVRAGEQYF. As DNA, the CDR3 is TGTGCCAGCAGCTTAGTGCGGGCCGGGGAGCAGTACTTC.

A few counts support this clonotype. The chain combines TRBV6-1 with TRBJ2-2, with TRBD2 as a possible D gene (5 bases). Deletions cut 6 bases from V and 4 bases from J, with 18 bases between. In germline, CDR1 is MNHNS, CDR2 SASEGT. This CDR3 contains 16 residues. The CDR3 spells CASSLGLGSGTGELFF. DNA of the CDR3: TGTGCCAGCAGCCTCGGACTGGGGTCGGGCACCGGGGAGCTGTTTTTT.

This clonotype was detected many times. The chain links TRBV6-1 to TRBJ2-7, with a possible D match to TRBD1 (5 bases). The length of the CDR3 is 15 residues. CDR1 MNHNS and CDR2 SASEGT come from the germline V gene. V gave up 6 bases and J gave up 4 bases, with 19 bases separating them. The CDR3 protein is CASRDTQKLFYEQYF. Here the CDR3 DNA reads TGTGCCAGCAGGGACACACAGAAACTGTTTTACGAGCAGTACTTC.